The clone carrying this T cell receptor beta chain was found a few times. Its cognate antigen is unknown. Reverse transcription of all isolated RNA meant that expressed TCRB transcripts were sequenced. Libraries were prepared by immunoSEQ multiplex PCR; TCRdb keeps only in-frame clonotypes and omits some of them. The table lists 640,000 or so clones, around 15% of them singletons, with approximately 0.022% in the top ten. The sample comes from a study of beta chain features in type 1 diabetes. Findings and caveats of the study: TCRB CDR3s were moderately but significantly shorter in Type 1 diabetes patients in all four CD4+ subsets.

The trim removed 4 bases at V and 4 bases at J, leaving 3 bases unmatched. CDR1 and CDR2 from the germline V gene are SGHTA and FQGTGA. The CDR3 covers 14 residues. The sample consisted of naive CD4+ T cells from blood. The chain combines TRBV7-3 with TRBJ2-3, with 9 nucleotides matching TRBD1. The source of this sequence is a man aged 18 to 30 with type 1 diabetes. The CDR3 DNA follows: TGTGCCAGCAGCTCAGGACAGGGGTCAGATACGCAGTATTTT. Translation: CASSSGQGSDTQYF.